The 13 T cell receptor beta chains below come from one sample, sequenced in a study of read filtering for tumor transcriptome and immune sequencing. From roughly 390 ng of RNA, a library with molecular barcoded alpha/delta and beta/gamma adaptors was made. TCRdb itself ran the reads through MiXCR, one entry per CDR3 protein. The sample carries over 80,000 distinct CDR3 sequences, roughly 12% recorded once. Sequencing was carried out using a population of CD138-negative cells sorted from bone marrow. Receptors originate from a donor over 35 with multiple myeloma.

In the case of this clonotype: This may come from a read error, since a much larger clone is one base off. The J gene is TRBJ2-7, the V gene TRBV12-3 or TRBV12-4, with 8 bases that match TRBD2. Trimming removed 5 bases from V and 12 bases from J; junction bases left unmatched: 9. The CDR3 covers 12 residues. CDR3 in DNA: TGTGCCAGCAGTCCCCGGGAGGGGCTGCTGTACTTC. This encodes CASSPREGLLYF.

This clonotype was detected many times. CDR3 loop: CAIQSFIGANVLTF. DNA for the CDR3: TGTGCCATCCAAAGCTTCATAGGGGCCAACGTCCTGACTTTC. The chain carries TRBV2 and TRBJ2-6; no firm D call. The germline V and J ends were trimmed by 10 bases and 4 bases, with 14 bases remaining between them. This CDR3 has 14 residues. Germline V gene data show CDR1 as SNHLY and CDR2 as FYNNEI.

On this clonotype: This could be a read error, since a much larger clone is one nucleotide away. The chain couples TRBV5-4 to TRBJ2-3, with 7 nucleotides matching TRBD2. The CDR3 runs to 15 residues. Germline V gene lookup returns CDR1 SGHNT and CDR2 YYREEE (reference sequence). CDR3 in amino acids: CASTFTSASTDAQYF. CDR3 coding DNA: TGTGCCAGCACCTTCACTAGCGCCAGCACAGATGCGCAGTATTTT.

Many counts were recorded for this clonotype. V and J are TRBV7-3 and TRBJ2-2; TRBD1 is a possible D gene (5 bases). Germline-derived CDR1 and CDR2 are SGHTA and FQGTGA. The CDR3 is 16 amino acids. V gave up 0 bases and J gave up 4 bases, with 12 bases separating them. The CDR3 DNA follows: TGTGCCAGCAGCTTAACAGGGGAAGTTGGCACCGGGGAGCTGTTTTTT. Translating gives CASSLTGEVGTGELFF.

By proportion, this clonotype is large (0.1 to 1%). The V gene is TRBV7-6, the J gene TRBJ2-1; 11 positions agree with TRBD2. Germline-derived CDR1 and CDR2 are SGHVS and FNYEAQ. This CDR3 has 15 amino acids. J gave up 9 bases and V 1 base, and 5 bases lay outside the gene matches. For the CDR3, the DNA is TGTGCCAGCAGCTTAGGCGGGCTAGCGGGAGGTGAGCAGTTCTTC. Its protein is CASSLGGLAGGEQFF. Full variable domain (missing parts from reference TRBV7-6 and TRBJ2-1): GAGVSQSPRYKVTKRGQDVALRCDPISGHVSLYWYRQALGQGPEFLTYFNYEAQQDKSGLPNDRFSAERPEGSISTLTIQRTEQRDSAMYRCASSLGGLAGGEQFFGPGTRLTVL.

This clonotype occurred many times. The genes are TRBV5-1 and TRBJ2-3; D ambiguous. Germline V gives CDR1 SGHRS, CDR2 YFSETQ. The CDR3 has 14 residues. With 6 bases removed from V and 0 bases from J, the gap between germline ends came to 11 bases. CDR3 sequence (DNA): TGCGCCAGCAAGCCTCTGGATAGCACAGATACGCAGTATTTT. Translation gives CASKPLDSTDTQYF. The whole variable domain, remainder taken from reference TRBV5-1 and TRBJ2-3, is KAGVTQTPRYLIKTRGQQVTLSCSPISGHRSVSWYQQTPGQGLQFLFEYFSETQRNKGNFPGRFSGRQFSNSRSEMNVSTLELGDSALYLCASKPLDSTDTQYFGPGTRLTVL.

Many counts were recorded for this clonotype. One end of the junction is discordant with germline, which a read error may explain. The chain couples TRBV5-1 to TRBJ2-1; 11 bases align to TRBD2. CDR1 and CDR2 (germline): SGHRS, YFSETQ. This CDR3 has 19 residues. The CDR3 DNA is TGCGCCAGCAGCTTGGCCCTGACTAGCGGGGAAGGCTCCTACAATGGGCAGTTCTTC. Amino acids: CASSLALTSGEGSYNGQFF.

This clonotype occurred many times. V is TRBV28 and J is TRBJ1-5; TRBD1 agrees at 7 bases. Trimming took 3 bases from V and 4 from J; bases not matched to a gene: 6. CDR3 length equals 15 residues. Germline values: CDR1 MDHEN, CDR2 SYDVKM. The CDR3 DNA reads as TGTGCCAGCAGTTTTATAGGGGGCGGTAATCAGCCCCAGCATTTT. It specifies CASSFIGGGNQPQHF.

This clonotype has ten or more counts. The chain has TRBV5-1 and TRBJ2-3; either TRBD1 or TRBD2 may supply D (5 bases each). There are 16 residues in the CDR3. Germline CDR1 reads SGHRS; CDR2 reads YFSETQ. Deletions cut 2 bases from V and 0 bases from J, with 13 bases between. DNA of the CDR3: TGCGCCAGCAGCTTTGGGGCGCGGACTAGCACAGATACGCAGTATTTT. Translating gives CASSFGARTSTDTQYF.

This clonotype was seen ten or more times. The rearrangement joins TRBV12-3 or TRBV12-4 to TRBJ1-2; D unclear. The CDR3 runs to 11 residues. With 2 bases removed from V and 4 bases from J, the gap between germline ends came to 2 bases. As DNA, the CDR3 is TGTGCCAGCAGTTTAAGCTATGGCTACACCTTC. Amino acids: CASSLSYGYTF.

Note on this clonotype: The germline gene is not matched at one end of the junction; a read error may be the cause. The chain combines TRBV5-1 with TRBJ1-1, with 7 bases aligning to TRBD1. The germline V gene encodes CDR1 SGHRS and CDR2 YFSETQ. The CDR3 extends over 15 amino acids. CDR3: CASRAGDRMNTETFF. In DNA, the CDR3 is TGCGCCAGCAGGGCAGGGGACAGAATGAACACTGAAACTTTCTTT.

As concerns this clonotype: A much larger clone lies one base from this, so it may be a read error. The V and J genes are TRBV12-3 or TRBV12-4 and TRBJ2-1, with 10 bases aligning to TRBD1. V lost 5 bases, J lost 11 bases, and 12 bases stayed unmatched. There are 15 residues in the CDR3. This chain's CDR3 is CASSTGQGTHSKQFF. The DNA of the CDR3 is TGTGCCAGCAGTACGGGACAGGGGACCCATTCGAAGCAGTTCTTC.

This clonotype was recorded at least ten times. The V gene is TRBV7-9, the J gene TRBJ2-7; tentative D call: TRBD2 (6 bases). CDR1 and CDR2 from the germline V gene are SEHNR and FQNEAQ (reference sequence). This CDR3 has 14 residues. V lost 1 base, J lost 6 bases, and 13 bases lay in between. CDR3: CASSLGGIGGEQYF. CDR3 coding DNA: TGTGCCAGCAGCTTAGGTGGGATCGGGGGCGAGCAGTACTTC.